The 12 T cell receptor beta chains below were found in one sample sequenced in a study of identical twins. TCRdb reanalysed the 5' RACE reads using MiXCR and keeps one entry per CDR3 protein. The sample carries under 250,000 distinct CDR3 sequences, around a tenth recorded once. Sequencing was done on a sample of memory (CD45RO+) T cells sorted from blood. The receptors derive from a woman between 18 and 29 years old in good health.

The V gene is TRBV5-1, the J gene TRBJ2-1, with 9 bases identical to TRBD1. V trimming: 4 bases; J trimming: 2 bases; junction bases outside the gene matches: 4. The germline CDR1 and CDR2 sequences are SGHRS and YFSETQ. This CDR3 is built from 15 residues. The CDR3 is CASSGGTGTYNEQFF. Written as DNA, the CDR3 is TGCGCCAGCAGCGGAGGGACAGGGACCTACAATGAGCAGTTCTTC.

This clonotype turned up a few times. The chain joins TRBV6-2 or TRBV6-3 to TRBJ2-5; D gene unclear. Deletions cut 11 bases from V and 5 bases from J, with 15 bases between. Germline V gene lookup returns CDR1 MNHEY and CDR2 SVGEGT. The CDR3 runs 12 residues. The CDR3 reads CAAEKFGETQYF. CDR3 coding DNA: TGTGCCGCCGAAAAGTTCGGTGAGACCCAGTACTTC.

This clonotype was counted a few times. The gene calls are TRBV20-1 and TRBJ2-1; 9 positions match TRBD2. CDR3 length: 14 amino acids. Germline CDR1 DFQATT, CDR2 SNEGSKA (reference sequence). The V and J ends lost 5 bases and 4 bases, in that order; junction bases with no gene match: 6. In DNA, the CDR3 is TGCAGTGCTCCTACTAGCGGGCGATACAATGAGCAGTTCTTC. It encodes CSAPTSGRYNEQFF.

This clonotype has a count of ten or more. The chain uses TRBV12-3 or TRBV12-4 and TRBJ1-2, with D hard to call. The CDR3 extends over 12 amino acids. The germline V and J ends were trimmed by 4 bases and 3 bases, with 6 bases remaining between them. The CDR3 bases are TGTGCCAGCAGTTACGGAGACTATGGCTACACCTTC. Residues: CASSYGDYGYTF.

This clonotype has at least ten counts. This rearrangement joins TRBV12-3 or TRBV12-4 to TRBJ1-3; D gene unclear. Trimming shortened V by 2 bases and J by 0 bases, and 8 bases separated the two germline ends. The CDR3 consists of 15 residues. The CDR3 region is CASSLRRSSGNTIYF. The CDR3 DNA is TGTGCCAGCAGTTTACGGCGCAGCTCTGGAAACACCATATATTTT.

V usage is TRBV9 and J usage is TRBJ2-3; the match to TRBD2 covers 12 bases. The germline CDR1 and CDR2 sequences are SGDLS and YYNGEE. With 0 bases clipped from V and 5 bases from J, the junction kept 4 bases outside the gene matches. This CDR3 has 16 residues. CDR3 coding DNA: TGTGCCAGCAGCGTAGGAGAGACTAGCGGGAGAGATACGCAGTATTTT. It translates to CASSVGETSGRDTQYF. The full variable domain, with the rest looked up from reference TRBV9 and TRBJ2-3, is DSGVTQTPKHLITATGQRVTLRCSPRSGDLSVYWYQQSLDQGLQFLIQYYNGEERAKGNILERFSAQQFPDLHSELNLSSLELGDSALYFCASSVGETSGRDTQYFGPGTRLTVL.

This clonotype has only a few counts. The CDR3 spells CASSPPTVTGELFF. In DNA, the CDR3 is TGTGCCAGCTCACCACCGACGGTCACCGGGGAGCTGTTTTTT. This chain uses TRBV18 with TRBJ2-2, with D uncertain. V was clipped by 0 bases and J by 4 bases, with 6 bases between them. Germline V gene data show CDR1 as KGHSH and CDR2 as LQKENI. The CDR3 is made up of 14 amino acids. Using reference TRBV18 and TRBJ2-2 for the parts outside the CDR3, the full variable domain is NAGVMQNPRHLVRRRGQEARLRCSPMKGHSHVYWYRQLPEEGLKFMVYLQKENIIDESGMPKERFSAEFPKEGPSILRIQQVVRGDSAAYFCASSPPTVTGELFFGEGSRLTVL.

This sequence joins TRBV5-1 and TRBJ2-5; D tentatively reads TRBD1 or TRBD2 (6 bases each). Per germline, CDR1 SGHRS and CDR2 YFSETQ. V lost 0 bases and J 1 base, leaving 10 bases between the germline ends. This CDR3 region has 15 residues. In DNA, the CDR3 is TGCGCCAGCAGCTTGGTTCGGGGGCTCCAAGAGACCCAGTACTTC. It is translated as CASSLVRGLQETQYF.

This clonotype was counted ten times or more. This rearrangement joins TRBV12-3 or TRBV12-4 to TRBJ1-1, with D perhaps TRBD1 (5 bases). Trimming took off 2 bases at V and 11 bases at J, with 18 bases between the two ends. This CDR3 spans 14 amino acids. The CDR3 is CASSLRDSWGVAFF. CDR3 DNA sequence: TGTGCCAGCAGTTTAAGGGACTCCTGGGGGGTCGCTTTCTTT.

The V and J genes are TRBV18 and TRBJ1-1; perhaps TRBD1 as D (5 bases). This CDR3 region has 14 residues. The germline CDR1 and CDR2 sequences are KGHSH and LQKENI. V was cut by 0 bases and J by 8 bases, with 13 bases left in between. The CDR3 coding sequence is TGTGCCAGCTCACCACCGGAGATACAGGTCGAAGCTTTCTTT. Translation gives CASSPPEIQVEAFF. The entire variable domain, with the rest obtained from reference TRBV18 and TRBJ1-1, is as follows: NAGVMQNPRHLVRRRGQEARLRCSPMKGHSHVYWYRQLPEEGLKFMVYLQKENIIDESGMPKERFSAEFPKEGPSILRIQQVVRGDSAAYFCASSPPEIQVEAFFGQGTRLTVV.

This clonotype was found a few times. The rearrangement links TRBV6-5 to TRBJ1-3; no reliable D call. The germline V gene encodes CDR1 MNHEY and CDR2 SVGAGI. The CDR3 runs to 14 residues. The ends were cut back, 0 bases at V and 0 bases at J, with 3 bases in the middle. The CDR3 loop reads CASSYSNSGNTIYF. In nucleotides, the CDR3 is TGTGCCAGCAGTTACTCAAACTCTGGAAACACCATATATTTT.

The CDR3, as DNA: TGTGCCAGCAGTTCTTTCGGTCAGCCCCAGCATTTT. Translated: CASSSFGQPQHF. The J gene is TRBJ1-5, the V gene TRBV6-5; no reliable D call. V lost 4 bases, J lost 6 bases, and 7 bases lay in between. The CDR3 loop spans 12 amino acids. Germline V gene data show CDR1 as MNHEY and CDR2 as SVGAGI.